This T cell receptor (beta chain) was sequenced in a study of OX40 agonist ivuxolimab in advanced cancers. Generated by immunoSEQ multiplex PCR, the TCRdb table keeps only in-frame clones and is missing some. The sample lists 55,000 to 65,000 clones; approximately 90% were seen once. Any history of autoimmune disease or systemic immunosuppression disqualified patients. Per germline, CDR1 LNHDA and CDR2 SQIVND (reference sequence). The CDR3 extends over 15 amino acids. Trimming took 5 bases from V and 2 from J; bases not matched to a gene: 5. The clonotype was recovered from an adult with an advanced solid tumor such as melanoma, head and neck, liver or kidney cancer. The J gene is TRBJ2-1, the V gene TRBV19, with 8 bases matching TRBD2. The specimen comprised CD4+ or CD8+ T cells sorted from blood, sampled in a trial of the OX40 agonist ivuxolimab. The chain's CDR3 is CASSSAGVPYNEQFF. The CDR3 nucleotides read TGTGCCAGTAGTTCAGCGGGAGTACCCTACAATGAGCAGTTCTTC. Complete variable domain (other parts from reference TRBV19 and TRBJ2-1): DGGITQSPKYLFRKEGQNVTLSCEQNLNHDAMYWYRQDPGQGLRLIYYSQIVNDFQKGDIAEGYSVSREKKESFPLTVTSAQKNPTAFYLCASSSAGVPYNEQFFGPGTRLTVL.